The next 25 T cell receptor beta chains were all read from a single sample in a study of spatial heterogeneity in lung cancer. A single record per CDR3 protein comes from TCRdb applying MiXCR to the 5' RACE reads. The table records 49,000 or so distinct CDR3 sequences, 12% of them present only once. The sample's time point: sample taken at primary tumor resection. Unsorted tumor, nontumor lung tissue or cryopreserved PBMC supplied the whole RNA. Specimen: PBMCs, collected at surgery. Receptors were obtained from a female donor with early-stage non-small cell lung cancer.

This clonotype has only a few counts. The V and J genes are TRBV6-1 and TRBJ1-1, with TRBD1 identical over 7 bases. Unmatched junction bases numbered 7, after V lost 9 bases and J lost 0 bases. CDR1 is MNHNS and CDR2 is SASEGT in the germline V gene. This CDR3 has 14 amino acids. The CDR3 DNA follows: TGTGCCAGTCAACCGGGACAGATGAACACTGAAGCTTTCTTT. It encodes CASQPGQMNTEAFF.

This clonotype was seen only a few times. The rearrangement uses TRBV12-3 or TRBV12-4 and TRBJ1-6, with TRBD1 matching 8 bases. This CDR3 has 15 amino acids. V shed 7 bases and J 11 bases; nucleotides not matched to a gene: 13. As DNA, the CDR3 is TGTGCCAGCATGCCCGGACAGGGCCGGGGGGCACCCCTCCACTTT. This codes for CASMPGQGRGAPLHF.

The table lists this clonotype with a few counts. In DNA, the CDR3 is TGTGCCAGCAGTCCATTCACGGGATCCTATAATTCACCCCTCCACTTT. It translates to CASSPFTGSYNSPLHF. The chain recombines TRBV27 with TRBJ1-6; D is ambiguous. V was shortened by 5 bases and J by 1 base, with 12 bases between the two germline ends. This CDR3 is built from 16 residues. Germline assignment: CDR1 MNHEY and CDR2 SMNVEV (reference sequence).

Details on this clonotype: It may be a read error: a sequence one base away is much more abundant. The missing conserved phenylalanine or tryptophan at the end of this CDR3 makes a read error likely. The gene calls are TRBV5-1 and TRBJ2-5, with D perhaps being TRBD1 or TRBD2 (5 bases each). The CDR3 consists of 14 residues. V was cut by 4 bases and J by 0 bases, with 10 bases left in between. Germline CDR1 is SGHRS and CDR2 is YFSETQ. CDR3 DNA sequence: TGCGCCAGCAGCCCTTCGGGACACCAAGAGACCCAGTACTTA. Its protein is CASSPSGHQETQYL.

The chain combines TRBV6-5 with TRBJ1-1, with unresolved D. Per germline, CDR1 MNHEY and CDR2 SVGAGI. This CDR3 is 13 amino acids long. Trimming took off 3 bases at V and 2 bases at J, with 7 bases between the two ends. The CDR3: CASSYQLNTEAFF. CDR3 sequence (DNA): TGTGCCAGCAGTTATCAGCTCAACACTGAAGCTTTCTTT.

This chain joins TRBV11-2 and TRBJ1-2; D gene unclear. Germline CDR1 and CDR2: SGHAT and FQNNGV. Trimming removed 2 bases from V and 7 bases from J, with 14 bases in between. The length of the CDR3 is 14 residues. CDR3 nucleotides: TGTGCCAGCAGCTTATTGTCCGGGCTGGCTGGCTACACCTTC. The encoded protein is CASSLLSGLAGYTF.

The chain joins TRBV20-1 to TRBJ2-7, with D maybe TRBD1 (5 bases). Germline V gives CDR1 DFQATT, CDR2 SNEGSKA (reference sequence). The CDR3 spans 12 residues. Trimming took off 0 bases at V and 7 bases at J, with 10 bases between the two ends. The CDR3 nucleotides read TGCAGTGCTAGAGATCAAGGGGAAGAGCAGTACTTC. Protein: CSARDQGEEQYF.

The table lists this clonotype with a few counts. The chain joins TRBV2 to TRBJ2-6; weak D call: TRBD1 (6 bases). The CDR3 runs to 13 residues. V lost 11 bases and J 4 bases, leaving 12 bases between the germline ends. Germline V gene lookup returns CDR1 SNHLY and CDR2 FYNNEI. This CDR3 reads CARQGNGANVLTF. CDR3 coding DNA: TGTGCCCGGCAGGGGAACGGGGCCAACGTCCTGACTTTC.

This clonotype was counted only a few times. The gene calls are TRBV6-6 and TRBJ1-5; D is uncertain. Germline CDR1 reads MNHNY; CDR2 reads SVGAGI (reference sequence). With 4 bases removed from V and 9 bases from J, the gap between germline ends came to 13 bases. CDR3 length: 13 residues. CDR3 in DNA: TGTGCCAGCAGTTTTCCCTGGTATTGGCCCCAGCATTTT. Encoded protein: CASSFPWYWPQHF.

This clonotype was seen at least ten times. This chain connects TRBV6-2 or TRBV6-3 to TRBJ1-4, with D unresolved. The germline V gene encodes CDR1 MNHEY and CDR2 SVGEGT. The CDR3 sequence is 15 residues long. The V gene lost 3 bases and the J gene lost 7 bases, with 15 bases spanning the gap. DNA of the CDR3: TGTGCCAGCAGTTATCCTGACGACGAGGGTGAAAAACTGTTTTTT. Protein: CASSYPDDEGEKLFF.

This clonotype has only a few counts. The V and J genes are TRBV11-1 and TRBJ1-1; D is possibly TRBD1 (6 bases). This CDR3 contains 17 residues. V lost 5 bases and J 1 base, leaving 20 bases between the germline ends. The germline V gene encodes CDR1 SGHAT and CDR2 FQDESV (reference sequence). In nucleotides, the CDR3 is TGTGCCAGCAGCCTACTTACCAGGGGTTCTGAGAACACTGAAGCTTTCTTT. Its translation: CASSLLTRGSENTEAFF.

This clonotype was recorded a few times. The CDR3 sequence is CSARGRDRDYGYTF. Written as DNA, the CDR3 is TGCAGTGCGCGAGGCCGGGACAGAGACTATGGCTACACCTTC. The chain has TRBV20-1 and TRBJ1-2; TRBD1 aligns across 7 bases. CDR1 is DFQATT, CDR2 SNEGSKA, per germline (reference sequence). V shed 6 bases and J 3 bases; nucleotides not matched to a gene: 10. This CDR3 has 14 amino acids.

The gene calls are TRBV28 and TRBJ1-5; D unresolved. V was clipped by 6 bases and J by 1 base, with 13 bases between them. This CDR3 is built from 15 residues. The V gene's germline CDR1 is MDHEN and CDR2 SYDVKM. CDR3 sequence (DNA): TGTGCCAGCAGCCCCACGGACCGAAGCAATCAGCCCCAGCATTTT. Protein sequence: CASSPTDRSNQPQHF.

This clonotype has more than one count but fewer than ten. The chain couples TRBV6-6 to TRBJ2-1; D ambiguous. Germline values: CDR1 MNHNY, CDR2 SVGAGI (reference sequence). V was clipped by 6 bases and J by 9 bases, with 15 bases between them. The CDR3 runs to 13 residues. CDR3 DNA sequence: TGTGCCAGCAGGGCCGCACTGGTCACTGAGCAGTTCTTC. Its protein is CASRAALVTEQFF.

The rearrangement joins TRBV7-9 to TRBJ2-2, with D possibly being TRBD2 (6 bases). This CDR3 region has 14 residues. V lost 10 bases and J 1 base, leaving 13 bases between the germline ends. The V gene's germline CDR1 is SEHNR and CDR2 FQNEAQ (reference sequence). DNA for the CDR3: TGTGCCATTACGGGGGTACTGAACACCGGGGAGCTGTTTTTT. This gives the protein CAITGVLNTGELFF.

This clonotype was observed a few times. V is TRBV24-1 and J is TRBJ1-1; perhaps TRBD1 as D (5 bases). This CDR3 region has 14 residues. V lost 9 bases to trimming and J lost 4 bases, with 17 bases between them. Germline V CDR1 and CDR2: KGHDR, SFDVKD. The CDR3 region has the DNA TGTGCCACCCTGGGACGGGGAAAGGTCACTGAAGCTTTCTTT. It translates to CATLGRGKVTEAFF.

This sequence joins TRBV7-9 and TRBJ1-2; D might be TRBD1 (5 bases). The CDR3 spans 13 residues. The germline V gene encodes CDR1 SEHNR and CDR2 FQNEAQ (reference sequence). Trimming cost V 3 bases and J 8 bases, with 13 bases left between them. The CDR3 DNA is TGTGCCAGCAGCTTCGGGGGTGAGAGCGGCTACACCTTC. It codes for CASSFGGESGYTF.

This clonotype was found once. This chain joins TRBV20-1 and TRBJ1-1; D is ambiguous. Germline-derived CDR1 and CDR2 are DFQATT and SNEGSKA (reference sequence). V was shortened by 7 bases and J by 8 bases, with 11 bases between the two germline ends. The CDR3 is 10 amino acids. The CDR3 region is CSGFEQEAFF. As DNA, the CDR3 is TGCAGTGGTTTCGAACAAGAAGCTTTCTTT.

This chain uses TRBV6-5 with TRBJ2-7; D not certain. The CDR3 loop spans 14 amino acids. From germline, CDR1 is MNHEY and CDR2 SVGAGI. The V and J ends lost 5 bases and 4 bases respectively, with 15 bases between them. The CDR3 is CASSNGPGGYEQYF. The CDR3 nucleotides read TGTGCCAGCAGTAACGGCCCGGGTGGGTACGAGCAGTACTTC.

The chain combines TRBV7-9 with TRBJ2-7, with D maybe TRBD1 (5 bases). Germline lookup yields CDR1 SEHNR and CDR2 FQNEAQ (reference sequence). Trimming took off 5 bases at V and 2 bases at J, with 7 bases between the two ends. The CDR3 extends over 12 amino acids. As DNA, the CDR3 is TGTGCCAGCAGCGGACATACCTACGAGCAGTACTTC. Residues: CASSGHTYEQYF.

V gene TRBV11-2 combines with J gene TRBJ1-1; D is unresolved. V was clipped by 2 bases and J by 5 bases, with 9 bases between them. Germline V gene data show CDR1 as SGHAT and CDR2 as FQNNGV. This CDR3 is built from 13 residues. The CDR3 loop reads CASSLIAGTEAFF. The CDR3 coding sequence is TGTGCCAGCAGCTTAATTGCGGGGACTGAAGCTTTCTTT.

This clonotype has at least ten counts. The CDR3 loop is CASSLNRGGPDTQYF. The DNA for the CDR3 is TGTGCCAGCAGCTTAAACAGGGGAGGGCCAGATACGCAGTATTTT. This chain connects TRBV7-9 to TRBJ2-3; TRBD1 or TRBD2 may be the D gene (7 bases each). V dropped 2 bases and J dropped 4 bases, with 13 bases sitting between them. The length of the CDR3 is 15 residues. CDR1 and CDR2 from the germline V gene are SEHNR and FQNEAQ (reference sequence).

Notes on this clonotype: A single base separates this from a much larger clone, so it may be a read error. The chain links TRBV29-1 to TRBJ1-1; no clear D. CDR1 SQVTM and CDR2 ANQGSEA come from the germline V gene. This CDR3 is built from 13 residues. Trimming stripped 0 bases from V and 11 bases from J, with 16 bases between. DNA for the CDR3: TGCAGCGTTGAAGATTTGGCGGGGTCGGGGGCTTTCTTT. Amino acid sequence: CSVEDLAGSGAFF.

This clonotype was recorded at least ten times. This CDR3 is CASSFDREGQTQYF. In nucleotides, the CDR3 is TGTGCCAGCAGCTTCGACAGGGAGGGACAGACCCAGTACTTC. The rearrangement uses TRBV7-2 and TRBJ2-5, with D perhaps matching TRBD1 or TRBD2 (7 bases each). The CDR3 is 14 residues long. Per germline, CDR1 SGHTA and CDR2 FQGNSA. Between the trimmed V and J ends, which lost 3 bases and 6 bases, there was a span of 14 bases.

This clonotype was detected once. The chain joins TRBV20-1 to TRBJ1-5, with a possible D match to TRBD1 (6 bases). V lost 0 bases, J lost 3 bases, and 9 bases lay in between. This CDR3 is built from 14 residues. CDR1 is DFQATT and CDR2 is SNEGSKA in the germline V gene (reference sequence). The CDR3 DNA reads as TGCAGTGCTAGAGACAGGGGATTCAATCAGCCCCAGCATTTT. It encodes CSARDRGFNQPQHF.